One and the same sample provided the 23 T cell receptor beta chains below, sequenced in a study of T cells after yellow fever vaccination. TCRdb itself ran the 5' RACE reads through MiXCR, one entry per CDR3 protein. The table shows approximately 300,000 distinct CDR3 sequences, with roughly 13% occurring only once. Sample: CD4+ T cells sorted from PBMCs, taken 45 days after the yellow fever booster vaccination. Receptor source: a man aged 25 to 40 who received the YFV17D yellow fever vaccine.

This clonotype was counted a few times. The rearrangement uses TRBV5-5 and TRBJ2-1; D not certain. CDR3 length: 13 residues. The V gene's germline CDR1 is SGHKS and CDR2 YYEKEE (reference sequence). V was shortened by 2 bases and J by 8 bases, with 11 bases between the two germline ends. The CDR3, as DNA: TGTGCCAGCAGCTTAAGTGCTCCGGATGAGCAGTTCTTC. This translates into CASSLSAPDEQFF.

In its sample, this clonotype was seen many times. For the CDR3, the DNA is TGTGCCAGCAGCTTTGGGGAGAGGGTCGGTGAAGCTTTCTTT. Its translation: CASSFGERVGEAFF. The rearrangement links TRBV5-6 to TRBJ1-1; D unclear. V lost 2 bases and J lost 7, with 15 bases in between. CDR3 length equals 14 residues. Germline CDR1 is SGHDT and CDR2 is YYEEEE. The entire variable domain, with the rest obtained from reference TRBV5-6 and TRBJ1-1, is as follows: DAGVTQSPTHLIKTRGQQVTLRCSPKSGHDTVSWYQQALGQGPQFIFQYYEEEERQRGNFPDRFSGHQFPNYSSELNVNALLLGDSALYLCASSFGERVGEAFFGQGTRLTVV.

Comment on this clonotype: One end of the junction fails to match germline, which may point to a read error. The rearrangement links TRBV7-7 to TRBJ2-1, with D uncertain. Germline V gives CDR1 SSHAT, CDR2 FNYEAQ (reference sequence). This CDR3 is built from 13 residues. The CDR3 DNA follows: TGTGCTAGCAGCTTAAACGATCTCGGTGAGCAGTTCTTC. Protein product: CASSLNDLGEQFF.

In this sample, this clonotype turned up a few times. The genes are TRBV18 and TRBJ2-7, with D uncertain. The CDR3 is 14 residues long. The ends were cut back, 2 bases at V and 3 bases at J, with 11 bases in the middle. CDR1 and CDR2 from the germline V gene are KGHSH and LQKENI. This CDR3 reads CASSPTPTIYEQYF. In DNA form, the CDR3 reads TGTGCCAGCTCACCAACGCCAACGATCTACGAGCAGTACTTC. Combining the CDR3 with reference TRBV18 and TRBJ2-7 gives the whole variable domain NAGVMQNPRHLVRRRGQEARLRCSPMKGHSHVYWYRQLPEEGLKFMVYLQKENIIDESGMPKERFSAEFPKEGPSILRIQQVVRGDSAAYFCASSPTPTIYEQYFGPGTRLTVT.

This clonotype has more than one count but fewer than ten. This chain connects TRBV6-1 to TRBJ1-5; TRBD1 might be the D (6 bases). Germline values: CDR1 MNHNS, CDR2 SASEGT. There are 13 residues in the CDR3. With 5 bases removed from V and 7 bases from J, the gap between germline ends came to 12 bases. CDR3 residues: CASSRRGWQPQHF. In DNA form, the CDR3 reads TGTGCCAGCAGTCGCAGGGGATGGCAGCCCCAGCATTTT.

This chain connects TRBV28 to TRBJ2-1; 9 bases are shared with TRBD1. From germline, CDR1 is MDHEN and CDR2 SYDVKM. After removal of 1 base from V and 13 bases from J, the junction contained 2 bases not matched to a gene. There are 12 residues in the CDR3. The CDR3 protein is CASSLSGQGQFF. CDR3 bases: TGTGCCAGCAGTTTATCGGGACAGGGCCAGTTCTTC.

This clonotype appeared a few times. The chain is built from TRBV6-5 and TRBJ2-7; 10 nucleotides match TRBD2. Losses at the gene ends were 2 bases for V and 3 bases for J; bases not matched to a gene: 4. Germline V lookup: CDR1 MNHEY, CDR2 SVGAGI. The CDR3 is made up of 15 amino acids. The CDR3 sequence is CASSYASGSGYEQYF. The CDR3 DNA reads TGTGCCAGCAGTTACGCTAGCGGGAGTGGCTACGAGCAGTACTTC.

This clonotype was recorded a few times. The chain links TRBV11-2 to TRBJ2-7; 7 nucleotides agree with TRBD2. Germline assignment: CDR1 SGHAT and CDR2 FQNNGV. The CDR3 covers 17 residues. V gave up 6 bases and J gave up 0 bases; unmatched junction bases: 14. CDR3 region: CASRTPGGLLSSYEQYF. CDR3 nucleotide sequence: TGTGCCAGCAGAACCCCGGGGGGTCTTCTGAGCTCCTACGAGCAGTACTTC.

V is TRBV19 and J is TRBJ1-1; D is unresolved. CDR1 is LNHDA and CDR2 is SQIVND in the germline V gene (reference sequence). Deletions cut 7 bases from V and 1 base from J, with 10 bases between. The CDR3 consists of 13 residues. CDR3 nucleotides: TGTGCCAGTACCAGTTGGGGGAACACTGAAGCTTTCTTT. It encodes CASTSWGNTEAFF.

This clonotype showed up just a few times. The chain links TRBV29-1 to TRBJ2-5, with TRBD1 identical over 10 bases. From germline, CDR1 is SQVTM and CDR2 ANQGSEA. The CDR3 has 12 amino acids. V shed 8 bases and J 4 bases; nucleotides not matched to a gene: 4. The CDR3 DNA is TGCAGCACCCGACAGGGGGCAGAGACCCAGTACTTC. Amino acids: CSTRQGAETQYF.

This chain uses TRBV6-1 with TRBJ2-7; 13 nucleotides agree with TRBD2. Germline CDR1 reads MNHNS; CDR2 reads SASEGT. J lost 0 bases, V lost 8 bases, and 4 bases had no gene match. CDR3 size: 15 residues. As DNA, the CDR3 is TGTGCCAGCCTTGGGACTAGCGGGACCTCCTACGAGCAGTACTTC. Its protein product is CASLGTSGTSYEQYF.

This clonotype was counted between two and nine times. The chain joins TRBV12-3 or TRBV12-4 to TRBJ1-2, with 11 bases lining up with TRBD1. The CDR3 is made up of 14 amino acids. With 3 bases clipped from V and 9 bases from J, the junction kept 6 bases outside the gene matches. The CDR3 nucleotides read TGTGCCAGCAGTTTTTGGACAGGGGGCGCGAGCTACACCTTC. Its translation: CASSFWTGGASYTF.

This clonotype has at least ten counts. This chain joins TRBV7-2 and TRBJ1-2; no clear D gene. In germline, CDR1 is SGHTA, CDR2 FQGNSA. Trimming took off 8 bases at V and 8 bases at J, with 18 bases between the two ends. This CDR3 has 13 residues. CDR3 sequence (DNA): TGTGCCAGCGGACCAGGAGTTCTAGAAGGCTACACCTTC. It translates to CASGPGVLEGYTF.

This clonotype was found a few times. The chain couples TRBV20-1 to TRBJ2-2; 12 positions match TRBD2. J lost 3 bases, V lost 2 bases, and 4 bases had no gene match. The CDR3 loop spans 16 amino acids. Germline CDR1 and CDR2: DFQATT and SNEGSKA (reference sequence). CDR3 amino acids: CSARTSGRRDTGELFF. DNA of the CDR3: TGCAGTGCTAGAACTAGCGGGAGGCGGGACACCGGGGAGCTGTTTTTT.

This rearrangement joins TRBV20-1 to TRBJ2-6; D not resolved. V lost 5 bases to trimming and J lost 0 bases, with 11 bases between them. The CDR3 is 15 amino acids. Germline V gene sequence: CDR1 DFQATT, CDR2 SNEGSKA (reference sequence). The CDR3 coding sequence is TGCAGTGCTCCCCTCCTAAGCTCTGGGGCCAACGTCCTGACTTTC. Translated: CSAPLLSSGANVLTF.

Regarding this clonotype: One end of the junction varies from germline; a read error may be responsible. The rearrangement uses TRBV3-1 and TRBJ2-1, with 7 bases that match TRBD2. Germline V gene sequence: CDR1 LGHDT, CDR2 YNNKEL (reference sequence). This CDR3 spans 15 amino acids. This CDR3 reads CASSQVVSSGGALIF. The DNA for the CDR3 is TGTGCCAGCAGCCAAGTTGTGTCTAGCGGAGGCGCTTTGATCTTC.

The chain joins TRBV6-2 or TRBV6-3 to TRBJ2-1; 7 bases are shared with TRBD1. Germline V lookup: CDR1 MNHEY, CDR2 SVGEGT. The CDR3 loop spans 17 amino acids. The J segment lost 4 bases and the V segment lost 2 bases, leaving 11 bases of the junction unmatched. CDR3 residues: CASSYIPTGNLYNEQFF. For the CDR3, the DNA is TGTGCCAGCAGTTACATCCCGACAGGGAACCTTTACAATGAGCAGTTCTTC.

The sample holds one count of this clonotype. The CDR3 DNA reads as TGTGCCAGCTCCGAGGCAGTCTCTGAAACCTTCGAGCAGTACTTC. Protein: CASSEAVSETFEQYF. The gene calls are TRBV7-2 and TRBJ2-7; D remains ambiguous. V lost 8 bases and J lost 6, with 23 bases in between. This CDR3 has 15 amino acids. CDR1 and CDR2 (germline): SGHTA, FQGNSA. The whole variable domain, remainder taken from reference TRBV7-2 and TRBJ2-7, is GAGVSQSPSNKVTEKGKDVELRCDPISGHTALYWYRQSLGQGLEFLIYFQGNSAPDKSGLPSDRFSAERTGGSVSTLTIQRTQQEDSAVYLCASSEAVSETFEQYFGPGTRLTVT.

The chain couples TRBV7-9 to TRBJ2-3; TRBD2 matches 9 bases. CDR3 length: 17 residues. Germline V gene lookup returns CDR1 SEHNR and CDR2 FQNEAQ (reference sequence). J was trimmed by 3 bases and V by 0 bases; bases with no gene match: 7. The CDR3 nucleotides are TGTGCCAGCAGCTTAGCGGTTAGCGGGAGAAATACAGATACGCAGTATTTT. It is translated as CASSLAVSGRNTDTQYF.

This clonotype was seen a few times. The chain carries TRBV10-3 and TRBJ1-5; D possibly corresponds to TRBD1 (5 bases). There are 13 residues in the CDR3. The germline gives CDR1 ENHRY, CDR2 SYGVKD. V was clipped by 8 bases and J by 5 bases, with 13 bases between them. Written as DNA, the CDR3 is TGTGCCATCGGGGCAGATCTGGATCAGCCCCAGCATTTT. This gives the protein CAIGADLDQPQHF.

The rearrangement links TRBV20-1 to TRBJ2-1; D possibly corresponds to TRBD2 (6 bases). Germline V lookup: CDR1 DFQATT, CDR2 SNEGSKA (reference sequence). Trimming pared 7 bases from V and 0 bases from J, leaving 13 bases between. The CDR3 totals 14 residues. The CDR3 nucleotides are TGCAGTGTGCAAAGGCGGGACTCCTACAATGAGCAGTTCTTC. This codes for CSVQRRDSYNEQFF.

This clonotype was detected only a few times. This chain uses TRBV20-1 with TRBJ1-6; D unresolved. This CDR3 has 16 residues. The germline V and J ends were trimmed by 1 base and 0 bases, with 10 bases remaining between them. Per germline, CDR1 DFQATT and CDR2 SNEGSKA (reference sequence). The CDR3 loop reads CSARADSSSYNSPLHF. In DNA form, the CDR3 reads TGCAGTGCTAGAGCCGACTCCAGCTCCTATAATTCACCCCTCCACTTT.

In this sample, this clonotype turned up a few times. This chain links TRBV12-3 or TRBV12-4 with TRBJ2-5; D remains unclear. Trimming pared 2 bases from V and 2 bases from J, leaving 9 bases between. This CDR3 spans 14 amino acids. CDR3 DNA sequence: TGTGCCAGCAGTTTATTGGGCAGACAAGAGACCCAGTACTTC. It is translated as CASSLLGRQETQYF.